The rows below give T cell receptor beta chains drawn from one sample of a study of response to subunit inactivated influenza vaccine. TCRdb re-called the RT-PCR reads through MiXCR, storing one row per CDR3 protein. This sample has about 650,000 distinct CDR3 sequences, with around 14% found just once. Source: PBMCs from blood, taken 11 to 12 days after vaccination. These receptors all stem from a man aged 50-60 years who received an inactivated influenza vaccine. The conserved cysteine and the conserved F or W are not part of the CDR3 here. Part of the rows lack a size; the others show once, few, many or a class for expanded clones.

V gene	J gene	clone size	CDR3 protein
TRBV10-1	TRBJ2-3	-	ASSDGNRGTDTQY
TRBV20-1	TRBJ1-6	-	SARQQGSGNSPLH
TRBV20-1	TRBJ2-7	few	SARHRGQYEQY
TRBV20-1	TRBJ1-4	few	SARFRQGEKLF
TRBV2	TRBJ2-7	few	ASSALTRASGDEQY
TRBV3-1	TRBJ2-7	-	ASSQGQGFYEQY
TRBV2	TRBJ1-1	few	ASSESAAF
TRBV6-1	TRBJ2-2	-	ASSELRDTGELF
TRBV2	TRBJ1-5	-	ASRAGQGNQPQH
TRBV5-6	TRBJ2-1	few	ASSSRGAGVNEQF